The sequence of this TCR beta chain was determined in a study of shared clonotypes between healthy human individuals. Broader study findings: Memory subsets had estimated richness that was generally smaller than that of naive subsets.

Concerning this clone itself: Antigen specificity is unknown.

Assay: immunoSEQ multiplex PCR; the TCRdb copy retains only in-frame clones and omits some. There are around 88,000 clones in the sample; around two thirds occur only once, and over 35% lies in the top ten. CDR3 length: 16 amino acids. Per the germline V gene, CDR1 is MNHEY and CDR2 is SMNVEV (reference sequence). After removal of 4 bases from V and 8 bases from J, the junction contained 9 bases not matched to a gene. The sequence derives from a man aged 25 to 40 in good health. The sequenced sample consisted of memory CD8+ T cells sorted from blood. Specified subset: CD45RO+ cells pooled with CCR7-negative TemRA cells. This chain connects TRBV27 to TRBJ2-1; the match to TRBD2 covers 12 bases. The CDR3 nucleotides read TGTGCCAGCAGTTCGGGACTAGCGGGTTTTGGGGATGAGCAGTTCTTC. This translates into CASSSGLAGFGDEQFF.